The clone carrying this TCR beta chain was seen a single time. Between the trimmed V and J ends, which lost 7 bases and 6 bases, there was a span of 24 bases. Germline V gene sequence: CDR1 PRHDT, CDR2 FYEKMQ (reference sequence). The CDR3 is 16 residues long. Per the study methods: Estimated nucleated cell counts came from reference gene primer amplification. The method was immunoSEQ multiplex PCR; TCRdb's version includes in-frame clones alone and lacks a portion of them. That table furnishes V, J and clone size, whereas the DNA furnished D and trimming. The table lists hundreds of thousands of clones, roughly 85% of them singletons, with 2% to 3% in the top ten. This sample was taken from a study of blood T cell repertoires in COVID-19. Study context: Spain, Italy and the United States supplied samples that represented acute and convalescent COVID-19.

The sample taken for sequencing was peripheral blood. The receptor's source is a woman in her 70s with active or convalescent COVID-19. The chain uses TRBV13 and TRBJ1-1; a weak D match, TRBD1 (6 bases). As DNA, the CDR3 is TGTGCCAGCAACCCCCGAGGTTCTGGGGGCGCGGCTGAAGCTTTCTTT. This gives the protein CASNPRGSGGAAEAFF.